The clone carrying this T cell receptor beta chain was seen just once. Its target is not known. The sample originates from a study of shared clonotypes between healthy human individuals. Study outcomes and limitations: Sequencing of the sorted subsets was shown by rarefaction to be incomplete despite large depth.

Naive-designated CD8 cells lacked CD45RO, were positively enriched for CCR7, and omitted terminally differentiated effector memory CD45RA+ cells. Assay used: immunoSEQ multiplex PCR; TCRdb lists only in-frame clones, some missing. The sample consists of a few million clones, about 94% of them appearing once. With 6 bases removed from V and 6 bases from J, the gap between germline ends came to 8 bases. CDR1 MNHNS and CDR2 SASEGT come from the germline V gene. The length of the CDR3 is 11 residues. V is TRBV6-1 and J is TRBJ1-2, with D hard to call. The source material was naive CD8+ T cells from PBMCs. The clonotype comes from a man in his late teens or twenties in good health. Some clones in this sample may be carry-over from other donors' samples. The CDR3 region is CASRAPDGYTF. For the CDR3, the DNA is TGTGCCAGCAGGGCCCCCGATGGCTACACCTTC.